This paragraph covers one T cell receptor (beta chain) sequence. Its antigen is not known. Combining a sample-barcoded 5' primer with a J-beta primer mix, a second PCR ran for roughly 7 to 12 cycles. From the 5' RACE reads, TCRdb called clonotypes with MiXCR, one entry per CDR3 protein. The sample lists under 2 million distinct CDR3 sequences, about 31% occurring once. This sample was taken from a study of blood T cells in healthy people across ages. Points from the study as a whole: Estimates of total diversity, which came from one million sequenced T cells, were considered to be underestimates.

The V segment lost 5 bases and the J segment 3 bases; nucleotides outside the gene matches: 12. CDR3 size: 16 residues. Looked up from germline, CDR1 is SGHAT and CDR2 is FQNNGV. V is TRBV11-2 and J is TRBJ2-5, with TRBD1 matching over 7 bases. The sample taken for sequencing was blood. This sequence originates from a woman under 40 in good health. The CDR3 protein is CASSPYIQGSKETQYF. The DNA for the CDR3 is TGTGCCAGCAGCCCTTATATACAGGGGTCCAAAGAGACCCAGTACTTC.